This section outlines one TCR beta chain sequence together with its context. Its specificity is not known. The entry originates in a study of circulating and synovial CD4+ cells in juvenile arthritis. Findings of the study overall: These repertoires were less diverse than bulk blood CD4 repertoires. T cell genome counts differed by at least an order of magnitude between CPL and CD4 samples. Shared-clonotype fractions with synovium likely underestimate full repertoire overlap.

Donors were patients with active juvenile idiopathic arthritis. CDR3 length equals 15 residues. Between the trimmed V and J ends, which lost 5 bases and 0 bases, there was a span of 10 bases. Germline-derived CDR1 and CDR2 are LNHDA and SQIVND (reference sequence). TCRdb keeps only in-frame clones here, not all; method: immunoSEQ multiplex PCR. Of tens of thousands of clones listed, about 93% are singletons. The sequenced sample consisted of CD4+ T cells from blood. The chain joins TRBV19 to TRBJ1-4, with D hard to call. This clonotype originated in a human donor with juvenile idiopathic arthritis. CDR3 coding DNA: TGTGCCAGTAGTGGAGTCGATGCAACTAATGAAAAACTGTTTTTT. Protein sequence: CASSGVDATNEKLFF. Together with reference TRBV19 and TRBJ1-4, the CDR3 gives the full variable domain: DGGITQSPKYLFRKEGQNVTLSCEQNLNHDAMYWYRQDPGQGLRLIYYSQIVNDFQKGDIAEGYSVSREKKESFPLTVTSAQKNPTAFYLCASSGVDATNEKLFFGSGTQLSVL.